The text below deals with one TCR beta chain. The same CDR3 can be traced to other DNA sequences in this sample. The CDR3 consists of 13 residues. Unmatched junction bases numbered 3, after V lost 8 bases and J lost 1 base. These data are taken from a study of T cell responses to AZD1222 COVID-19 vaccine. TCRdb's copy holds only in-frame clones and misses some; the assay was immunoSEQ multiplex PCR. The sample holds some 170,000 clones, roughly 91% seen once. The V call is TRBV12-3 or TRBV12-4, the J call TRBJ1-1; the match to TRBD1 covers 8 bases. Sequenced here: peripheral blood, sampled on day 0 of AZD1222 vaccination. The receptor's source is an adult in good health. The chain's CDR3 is CASSGQGNTEAFF. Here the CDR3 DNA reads TGTGCCAGCTCAGGACAGGGGAACACTGAAGCTTTCTTT.